This T cell receptor (beta chain) was identified in a study of cytomegalovirus exposure and HLA in healthy donors (TCRdb year 2017). A note on the overall study: The 550 to 750 repertoires of the first cohort and the 95 to 150 validation repertoires were produced on the same platform, according to a later analysis. The study aimed to test whether signatures of past pathogen exposure could be identified by cataloging public T cell receptors. Along with the roughly 710-subject first cohort, a separate validation cohort of some 130 different subjects was used. High-throughput TCR immunosequencing, statistical association of individual TCRs with disease status, and machine learning were combined to predict cytomegalovirus infection status.

For this clone: Its antigen remains unidentified. No base-level quality is on record; no much larger clone is a single base apart.

What the work shows at the level of the full study, not this receptor alone: The classifier was reported to diagnose cytomegalovirus status with high specificity and sensitivity in both the original cohort and the validation cohort. In vitro tests confirmed that a few of the cytomegalovirus-associated TCR beta chains recognize cytomegalovirus antigens. It was suggested by the authors that the approach could potentially be generalized to other disease states and immunological phenotypes. A total of 150 or so TCR beta chains were listed by the study as associated with cytomegalovirus. Across donors, most TCR sequences were observed very rarely, whereas some public TCRs were present in many individuals. Subsequent analysis determined that TCRs grouped into clusters in the first cohort also showed a tendency toward co-occurrence across the 120 validation repertoires, and approximately 94% of cluster scores exceeded 0. A later analysis lacked HLA typing for the validation cohort, so it scored co-occurrence in that cohort across all 110 or so repertoires.

Libraries were constructed by the immunoSEQ multiplex PCR assay. The authors processed their data as follows. A statistical classification framework was built for diagnosing cytomegalovirus status from the catalog of TCR beta chain sequences. Imported from immuneACCESS, the table was reduced by TCRdb to in-frame sequences with V and J called. These copies leave out some clones; in studies compared against another copy, an unresolved V gene accounts for under half, and the cause of the remainder is not known. For V, J and clone size, that table is used; D and trimming come from the DNA. The sample records a few hundred thousand clones, more than 75% of which are singletons. Clones ranked in the top ten supply about 12% of the sample. Donors formed part of the validation cohort, which comprised about 120 subjects and was distinct from the first cohort of under 850 subjects. The sample consisted of PBMCs. The sequence came from a young man in good health and CMV-seropositive.

The CDR3 region reads CASSLAEGGGTDTQYF. The sequenced DNA is TGCGCCAGCAGCTTGGCCGAAGGGGGAGGTACAGATACGCAGTATTTT. The rearranged chain carries TRBV5-1 and TRBJ2-3; the D segment might be TRBD1 or TRBD2, since each matches 6 bases. From the germline V gene, CDR1 is SGHRS and CDR2 is YFSETQ. V gives up 0 bases and J gives up 3 bases, and the segment between their germline ends measures 14 bases. Counted from cysteine to phenylalanine, this CDR3 has 16 amino acids. Only the CDR3 DNA stays, 48 bases, in frame from base 1.